The 27 T cell receptor beta chains below come from one sample, sequenced in a study of cytomegalovirus exposure and HLA in healthy donors. Both 60 Vbeta primers and 13 Jbeta primers went into the PCR. The method was immunoSEQ multiplex PCR; TCRdb's version includes in-frame clones alone and lacks a portion of them. This sample contains about 170,000 clones. Sample: PBMCs. These receptors were taken from a woman under 30 in good health and CMV-seropositive.

V gene TRBV4-1 combines with J gene TRBJ2-1; TRBD1 matches 7 bases. The junction had 13 bases not matched to a gene; V was cut back by 4 bases and J by 7 bases. Germline V lookup: CDR1 MGHRA, CDR2 YSYEKL. The CDR3 covers 16 residues. CDR3 region: CASSPRQGKGLNEQFF. DNA for the CDR3: TGCGCCAGCAGCCCCCGACAGGGAAAGGGTTTAAATGAGCAGTTCTTC.

Written as DNA, the CDR3 is TGTGCCAGCAGCCCGTCACGTTATGACAGCCTATACGAGCAGTACTTC. Translating it yields CASSPSRYDSLYEQYF. The genes are TRBV5-6 and TRBJ2-7, with a possible D match to TRBD1 (5 bases). The CDR3 contains 16 residues. CDR1 and CDR2 (germline): SGHDT, YYEEEE. Trimming cost V 4 bases and J 4 bases, with 21 bases left between them.

The chain has TRBV11-2 and TRBJ2-1; D is unclear. Germline CDR1 reads SGHAT; CDR2 reads FQNNGV. V dropped 1 base and J dropped 6 bases, with 7 bases sitting between them. This CDR3 spans 13 amino acids. DNA for the CDR3: TGTGCCAGCAGCTTAGTGGAGCGCAATGAGCAGTTCTTC. Translation gives CASSLVERNEQFF. Full variable domain (rest looked up from reference TRBV11-2 and TRBJ2-1): EAGVAQSPRYKIIEKRQSVAFWCNPISGHATLYWYQQILGQGPKLLIQFQNNGVVDDSQLPKDRFSAERLKGVDSTLKIQPAKLEDSAVYLCASSLVERNEQFFGPGTRLTVL.

The genes are TRBV5-1 and TRBJ2-7, with D perhaps matching TRBD2 (7 bases). The ends were cut back, 7 bases at V and 6 bases at J, with 26 bases in the middle. The CDR3 has 16 amino acids. The germline V gene has CDR1 SGHRS and CDR2 YFSETQ. The CDR3 DNA reads as TGCGCCAGCGATAGAGGGGGAGGGCTTGCGGGCCTCGAGCAGTACTTC. Its protein product is CASDRGGGLAGLEQYF.

The chain is built from TRBV30 and TRBJ2-1, with D possibly being TRBD2 (7 bases). Trimming took 1 base from V and 9 from J, leaving 13 bases between them. There are 13 residues in the CDR3. The germline V gene encodes CDR1 GTSNPN and CDR2 SVGIG (reference sequence). The CDR3, as DNA: TGTGCCTGGAGTGGGGGGGGCTCTTTTGAGCAGTTCTTC. Translating it yields CAWSGGGSFEQFF.

This rearrangement joins TRBV11-2 to TRBJ1-5; 7 positions agree with TRBD1. With V trimmed by 5 bases and J by 4 bases, 8 bases remained unmatched. Germline CDR1 SGHAT, CDR2 FQNNGV. The CDR3 consists of 15 residues. The CDR3 here is CASSQGQLNNQPQHF. In DNA form, the CDR3 reads TGTGCCAGCAGCCAGGGACAGTTGAATAATCAGCCCCAGCATTTT. The entire variable domain, with the rest obtained from reference TRBV11-2 and TRBJ1-5, is as follows: EAGVAQSPRYKIIEKRQSVAFWCNPISGHATLYWYQQILGQGPKLLIQFQNNGVVDDSQLPKDRFSAERLKGVDSTLKIQPAKLEDSAVYLCASSQGQLNNQPQHFGDGTRLSIL.

V usage is TRBV7-8 and J usage is TRBJ2-5; 7 bases are shared with TRBD2. The germline gives CDR1 SGHVS, CDR2 FQNEAQ. With 3 bases clipped from V and 5 bases from J, the junction kept 6 bases outside the gene matches. The length of the CDR3 is 14 residues. The CDR3 loop is CASSLRGGFETQYF. CDR3 nucleotides: TGTGCCAGCAGCTTGCGCGGGGGTTTTGAGACCCAGTACTTC. Drawing the rest from reference TRBV7-8 and TRBJ2-5, the complete variable domain is GAGVSQSPRYKVAKRGQDVALRCDPISGHVSLFWYQQALGQGPEFLTYFQNEAQLDKSGLPSDRFFAERPEGSVSTLKIQRTQQEDSAVYLCASSLRGGFETQYFGPGTRLLVL.

This chain uses TRBV11-2 with TRBJ1-1; no clear D. Germline assignment: CDR1 SGHAT and CDR2 FQNNGV. The CDR3 has 14 residues. Trimming took 2 bases from V and 4 from J, leaving 11 bases between them. CDR3 DNA sequence: TGTGCCAGCAGCTTATACGGAGGCGCCACTGAAGCTTTCTTT. Translated: CASSLYGGATEAFF.

J is TRBJ1-4 and V is TRBV4-2; D unresolved. CDR3 length equals 17 residues. CDR1 is LGHNA and CDR2 is YNFKEQ in the germline V gene. Trimming removed 4 bases from V and 0 bases from J, with 15 bases in between. The CDR3 region has the DNA TGTGCCAGCAGCCCCACGGGTAGTGAGACAACTAATGAAAAACTGTTTTTT. It is translated as CASSPTGSETTNEKLFF.

This chain uses TRBV5-1 with TRBJ1-1; no definite D call. From germline, CDR1 is SGHRS and CDR2 YFSETQ. Deletions cut 0 bases from V and 1 base from J, with 4 bases between. This CDR3 is built from 13 residues. The CDR3 bases are TGCGCCAGCAGCTTGGTCAGGAACACTGAAGCTTTCTTT. Its protein product is CASSLVRNTEAFF.

This chain uses TRBV5-1 with TRBJ2-2, with a weak D call TRBD2 (5 bases). Germline V gives CDR1 SGHRS, CDR2 YFSETQ. The CDR3 is made up of 16 amino acids. The V and J ends lost 5 bases and 3 bases respectively, with 17 bases between them. In DNA form, the CDR3 reads TGCGCCAGCAGACCTCTTATAGACGGGGACACCGGGGAGCTGTTTTTT. Translation gives CASRPLIDGDTGELFF.

The chain carries TRBV2 and TRBJ2-7; D remains ambiguous. Germline V CDR1 and CDR2: SNHLY, FYNNEI. V lost 7 bases and J 6 bases, leaving 16 bases between the germline ends. CDR3 length: 13 amino acids. The CDR3 DNA reads TGTGCCAGCAAAGAGGAAGTCCCGGGCGAGCAGTACTTC. It is translated as CASKEEVPGEQYF.

This chain joins TRBV19 and TRBJ1-1, with D uncertain. Trimming took 4 bases from V and 6 from J, leaving 18 bases between them. Germline V gives CDR1 LNHDA, CDR2 SQIVND (reference sequence). There are 15 residues in the CDR3. Written as DNA, the CDR3 is TGTGCCAGTAGTACTCTAGGTCGGGGTTCGGCTGAAGCTTTCTTT. Protein product: CASSTLGRGSAEAFF.

The chain is built from TRBV4-1 and TRBJ1-4; D is possibly TRBD1 (5 bases). Per the germline V gene, CDR1 is MGHRA and CDR2 is YSYEKL. The CDR3 runs 16 residues. V was cut by 4 bases and J by 5 bases, with 17 bases left in between. The chain's CDR3 is CASSPGGTQGNEKLFF. The CDR3 nucleotides read TGCGCCAGCAGCCCTGGAGGGACCCAAGGGAATGAAAAACTGTTTTTT.

This rearrangement joins TRBV27 to TRBJ2-1; D is perhaps TRBD2 (5 bases). This CDR3 has 16 residues. V was shortened by 6 bases and J by 7 bases, with 22 bases between the two germline ends. Germline V gene data show CDR1 as MNHEY and CDR2 as SMNVEV (reference sequence). CDR3 sequence reads: CASSPAASYITNEQFF. The CDR3 DNA is TGTGCCAGCAGCCCGGCGGCTAGCTATATTACGAATGAGCAGTTCTTC.

J is TRBJ2-2 and V is TRBV9, with TRBD2 matching 11 bases. Trimming took 4 bases from V and 6 from J; bases not matched to a gene: 5. The CDR3 loop spans 15 amino acids. The germline gives CDR1 SGDLS, CDR2 YYNGEE. The CDR3 region has the DNA TGTGCCAGCAGCCCCGGACTAGCGGGCGCCGGGGAGCTGTTTTTT. This sequence encodes CASSPGLAGAGELFF. The whole variable domain, remainder taken from reference TRBV9 and TRBJ2-2, is DSGVTQTPKHLITATGQRVTLRCSPRSGDLSVYWYQQSLDQGLQFLIQYYNGEERAKGNILERFSAQQFPDLHSELNLSSLELGDSALYFCASSPGLAGAGELFFGEGSRLTVL.

The chain links TRBV5-1 to TRBJ2-7; 13 positions match TRBD2. The V and J ends lost 4 bases and 3 bases, in that order; junction bases with no gene match: 4. Germline lookup yields CDR1 SGHRS and CDR2 YFSETQ. The CDR3 spans 15 residues. CDR3 DNA: TGCGCCAGCAGCCCCGGGACTAGCGGGAACTACGAGCAGTACTTC. Translated, it gives CASSPGTSGNYEQYF.

This chain links TRBV19 with TRBJ2-2; perhaps TRBD2 as D (6 bases). This CDR3 contains 15 residues. Germline values: CDR1 LNHDA, CDR2 SQIVND (reference sequence). The V gene lost 5 bases and the J gene lost 1 base, with 11 bases spanning the gap. CDR3: CASSAGLRNTGELFF. In DNA, the CDR3 is TGTGCCAGTAGTGCGGGGCTACGGAACACCGGGGAGCTGTTTTTT.

The chain carries TRBV30 and TRBJ2-4, with 13 nucleotides matching TRBD2. The V segment lost 5 bases and the J segment 0 bases; nucleotides outside the gene matches: 10. Germline CDR1 and CDR2: GTSNPN and SVGIG (reference sequence). The CDR3 runs 18 residues. The CDR3 loop is CAWSRTGTSGIAKNIQYF. The CDR3 bases are TGTGCCTGGTCAAGGACAGGGACTAGCGGGATAGCCAAAAACATTCAGTACTTC. Using reference TRBV30 and TRBJ2-4 for the parts outside the CDR3, the full variable domain is SQTIHQWPATLVQPVGSPLSLECTVEGTSNPNLYWYRQAAGRGLQLLFYSVGIGQISSEVPQNLSASRPQDRQFILSSKKLLLSDSGFYLCAWSRTGTSGIAKNIQYFGAGTRLSVL.

As regards this clone: Distinct nucleotide sequences in the sample also encode this CDR3. The CDR3 here is CASSQEFRTLHGYTF. Written as DNA, the CDR3 is TGCGCCAGCAGCCAAGAATTTAGGACATTGCATGGCTACACCTTC. V is TRBV4-3 and J is TRBJ1-2, with a weak D call TRBD1 (5 bases). This CDR3 region has 15 residues. Trimming removed 0 bases from V and 6 bases from J, with 14 bases in between. Germline CDR1 LGHNA, CDR2 YSLEER.

The V call is TRBV9, the J call TRBJ2-3; TRBD2 might be the D (5 bases). Trimming left V 3 bases short and J 3 bases short, with 14 bases between. This CDR3 has 15 residues. From germline, CDR1 is SGDLS and CDR2 YYNGEE. The CDR3 loop reads CASSAWVSATDTQYF. The CDR3 DNA reads TGTGCCAGCAGCGCCTGGGTTAGCGCTACAGATACGCAGTATTTT.

The chain recombines TRBV2 with TRBJ2-2; TRBD2 agrees at 8 bases. Germline V CDR1 and CDR2: SNHLY, FYNNEI. The CDR3 sequence is 17 residues long. Trimming took 1 base from V and 3 from J; bases not matched to a gene: 7. The CDR3 DNA reads TGTGCCAGCAGTGAAGGAGGACTAGCTAGGGACACCGGGGAGCTGTTTTTT. This gives the protein CASSEGGLARDTGELFF.

This sequence joins TRBV6-4 and TRBJ1-2, with 9 bases lining up with TRBD1. The germline V gene has CDR1 MRHNA and CDR2 SNTAGT. The CDR3 is 15 amino acids. V was clipped by 7 bases and J by 6 bases; unmatched bases: 12. CDR3 in DNA: TGTGCCAGCACCCGAAACCCGGGACAGGGTAATGGCTACACCTTC. It encodes CASTRNPGQGNGYTF.

V is TRBV4-1 and J is TRBJ1-5; D is unresolved. The CDR3 totals 16 residues. Trimming pared 0 bases from V and 1 base from J, leaving 10 bases between. Per germline, CDR1 MGHRA and CDR2 YSYEKL. In DNA, the CDR3 is TGCGCCAGCAGCCAAGATAGGCGACTCAGCAATCAGCCCCAGCATTTT. Translating gives CASSQDRRLSNQPQHF.

This chain uses TRBV19 with TRBJ1-1; the D is unclear. This CDR3 has 13 residues. Trimming left V 4 bases short and J 1 base short, with 7 bases between. Germline-derived CDR1 and CDR2 are LNHDA and SQIVND (reference sequence). CDR3 DNA sequence: TGTGCCAGTAGTAAGCGGCCGAACACTGAAGCTTTCTTT. Translated, it gives CASSKRPNTEAFF.

CDR3 coding DNA: TGTGCCAGCAGCACACGACAGGGGGCGGACACTGAAGCTTTCTTT. Translation: CASSTRQGADTEAFF. The V gene is TRBV7-8, the J gene TRBJ1-1, with 10 bases that match TRBD1. The CDR3 has 15 amino acids. V lost 5 bases, J lost 3 bases, and 6 bases stayed unmatched. Germline CDR1 reads SGHVS; CDR2 reads FQNEAQ. The full variable domain, completed using reference TRBV7-8 and TRBJ1-1, is GAGVSQSPRYKVAKRGQDVALRCDPISGHVSLFWYQQALGQGPEFLTYFQNEAQLDKSGLPSDRFFAERPEGSVSTLKIQRTQQEDSAVYLCASSTRQGADTEAFFGQGTRLTVV.

The chain couples TRBV4-2 to TRBJ2-3; TRBD2 is a possible D gene (6 bases). The V and J ends lost 0 bases and 5 bases respectively, with 18 bases between them. From germline, CDR1 is LGHNA and CDR2 YNFKEQ. The CDR3 is made up of 17 amino acids. For the CDR3, the DNA is TGTGCCAGCAGCCAAGATTTATCACGCGGGGTAATAGATACGCAGTATTTT. It translates to CASSQDLSRGVIDTQYF.